The T cell receptor (beta chain) described here comes from a study of blood T cell repertoires in COVID-19. Seattle enrolled patients during active infection and tracked them longitudinally. TCRdb's table, derived via immunoSEQ multiplex PCR, lists solely in-frame clones and lacks some. This table has about 160,000 clones, 93% appearing once. Looked up from germline, CDR1 is MNHEY and CDR2 is SVGAGI. V shed 5 bases, J shed 7 bases, and the junction held 8 bases outside the gene matches. The CDR3 totals 15 residues. The sample comprised peripheral blood. This chain joins TRBV6-5 and TRBJ1-6, with TRBD1 identical over 7 bases. This TCR derives from a woman in her sixties or seventies with COVID-19, enrolled during active disease. The CDR3 loop reads CASSPTGVRNSPLHF. The CDR3, as DNA: TGTGCCAGCAGTCCAACAGGGGTTAGGAATTCACCCCTCCACTTT.